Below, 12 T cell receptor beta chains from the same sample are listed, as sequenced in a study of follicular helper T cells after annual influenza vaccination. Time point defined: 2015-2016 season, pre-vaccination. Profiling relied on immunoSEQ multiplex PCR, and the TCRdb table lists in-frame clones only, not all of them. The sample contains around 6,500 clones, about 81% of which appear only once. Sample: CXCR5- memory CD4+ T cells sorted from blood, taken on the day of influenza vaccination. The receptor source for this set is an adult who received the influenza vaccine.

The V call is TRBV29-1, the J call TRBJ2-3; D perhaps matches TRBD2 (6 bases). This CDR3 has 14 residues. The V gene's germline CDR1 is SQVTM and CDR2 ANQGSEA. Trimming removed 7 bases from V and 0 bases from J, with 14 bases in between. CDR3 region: CSARSGTSTDTQYF. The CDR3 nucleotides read TGCAGCGCCCGTAGCGGAACTAGCACAGATACGCAGTATTTT.

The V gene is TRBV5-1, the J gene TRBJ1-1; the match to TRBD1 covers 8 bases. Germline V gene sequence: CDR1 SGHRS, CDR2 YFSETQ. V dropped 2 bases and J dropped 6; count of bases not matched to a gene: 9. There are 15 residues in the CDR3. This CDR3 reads CASSLTTGAQAEAFF. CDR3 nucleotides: TGCGCCAGCAGCTTAACGACAGGGGCCCAAGCTGAAGCTTTCTTT.

Here the CDR3 reads CASSEGWTTGTGELFF. The CDR3 DNA reads TGTGCCAGCAGTGAGGGGTGGACCACGGGGACCGGGGAGCTGTTTTTT. The chain combines TRBV6-1 with TRBJ2-2; tentative D call: TRBD2 (5 bases). The CDR3 runs 16 residues. V was clipped by 3 bases and J by 5 bases, with 16 bases between them. Germline-derived CDR1 and CDR2 are MNHNS and SASEGT.

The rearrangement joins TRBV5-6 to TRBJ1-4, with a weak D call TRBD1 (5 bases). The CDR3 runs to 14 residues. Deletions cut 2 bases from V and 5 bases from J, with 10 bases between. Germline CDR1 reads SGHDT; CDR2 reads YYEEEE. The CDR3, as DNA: TGTGCCAGCAGCTTCGGCAGGGCCAATGAAAAACTGTTTTTT. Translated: CASSFGRANEKLFF.

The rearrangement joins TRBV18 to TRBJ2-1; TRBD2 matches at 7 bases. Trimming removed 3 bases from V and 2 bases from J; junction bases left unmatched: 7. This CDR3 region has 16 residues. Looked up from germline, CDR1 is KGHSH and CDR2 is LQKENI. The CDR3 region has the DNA TGTGCCAGCTCACCGAGCGGGGTAGGGACCTACAATGAGCAGTTCTTC. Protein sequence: CASSPSGVGTYNEQFF. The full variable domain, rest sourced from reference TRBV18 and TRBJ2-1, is NAGVMQNPRHLVRRRGQEARLRCSPMKGHSHVYWYRQLPEEGLKFMVYLQKENIIDESGMPKERFSAEFPKEGPSILRIQQVVRGDSAAYFCASSPSGVGTYNEQFFGPGTRLTVL.

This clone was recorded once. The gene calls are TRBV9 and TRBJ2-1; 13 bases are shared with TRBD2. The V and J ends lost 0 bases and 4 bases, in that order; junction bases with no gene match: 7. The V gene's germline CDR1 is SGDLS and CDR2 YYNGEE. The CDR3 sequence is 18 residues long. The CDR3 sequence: CASSVDPGLAGRYNEQFF. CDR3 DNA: TGTGCCAGCAGCGTAGACCCGGGACTAGCGGGACGATACAATGAGCAGTTCTTC.

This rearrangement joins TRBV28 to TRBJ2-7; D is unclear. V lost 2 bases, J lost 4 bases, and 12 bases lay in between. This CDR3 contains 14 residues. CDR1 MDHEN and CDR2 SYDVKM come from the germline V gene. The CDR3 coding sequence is TGTGCCAGCAGTTTAACAGCGATCAATTACGAGCAGTACTTC. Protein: CASSLTAINYEQYF.

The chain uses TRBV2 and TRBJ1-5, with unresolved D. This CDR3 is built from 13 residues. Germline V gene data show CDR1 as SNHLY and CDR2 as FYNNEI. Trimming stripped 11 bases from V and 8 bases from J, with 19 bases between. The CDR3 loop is CAGGPHESEPQHF. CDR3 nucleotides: TGTGCCGGAGGACCTCACGAATCTGAGCCCCAGCATTTT.

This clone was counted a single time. In DNA, the CDR3 is TGCGCCAGCAGCGAGGGACAGGGCCTCGGTGAGCAGTTCTTC. Protein product: CASSEGQGLGEQFF. The chain combines TRBV5-1 with TRBJ2-1; 9 bases align to TRBD1. This CDR3 has 14 amino acids. The V gene's germline CDR1 is SGHRS and CDR2 YFSETQ. V dropped 4 bases and J dropped 9; count of bases not matched to a gene: 8.

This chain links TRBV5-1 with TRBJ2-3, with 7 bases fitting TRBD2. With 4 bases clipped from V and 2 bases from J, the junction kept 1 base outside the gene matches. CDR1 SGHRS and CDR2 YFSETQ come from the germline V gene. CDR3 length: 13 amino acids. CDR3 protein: CASSSGVTDTQYF. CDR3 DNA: TGCGCCAGCAGCAGCGGGGTCACAGATACGCAGTATTTT. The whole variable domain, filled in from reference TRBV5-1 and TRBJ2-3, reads KAGVTQTPRYLIKTRGQQVTLSCSPISGHRSVSWYQQTPGQGLQFLFEYFSETQRNKGNFPGRFSGRQFSNSRSEMNVSTLELGDSALYLCASSSGVTDTQYFGPGTRLTVL.

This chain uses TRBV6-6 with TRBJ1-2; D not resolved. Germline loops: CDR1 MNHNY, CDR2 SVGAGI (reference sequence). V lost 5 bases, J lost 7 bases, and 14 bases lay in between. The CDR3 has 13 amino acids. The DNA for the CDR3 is TGTGCCAGCAGTACACCCCTAACTGGTGGCTACACCTTC. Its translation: CASSTPLTGGYTF.

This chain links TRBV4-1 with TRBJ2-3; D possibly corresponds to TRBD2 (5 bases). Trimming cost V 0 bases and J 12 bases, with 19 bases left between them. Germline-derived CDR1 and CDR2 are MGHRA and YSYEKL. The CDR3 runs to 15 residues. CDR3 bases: TGCGCCAGCAGCCAAGATAACCTACCGGGGTCGATTCAGTATTTT. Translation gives CASSQDNLPGSIQYF.